A selection of T cell receptor beta chains follows, all from one sample in a study of T-cell reconstitution after alpha-beta-depleted transplantation in children. TCRdb re-called the PCR reads through MiXCR, storing one row per CDR3 protein. The table shows approximately 520,000 distinct CDR3 sequences, with roughly 11% occurring only once. The sequencing here drew on PBMCs, mostly from graft donor cells, taken 180 days after TCRalphabeta/CD19-depleted stem cell transplant. All receptors come from a female patient aged 2-10 years who had a stem cell transplant for aplastic anemia, so the T cells may come from the graft donor. Each CDR3 is given with its conserved first and last residue. Each record gives: D gene, J gene, V gene, clone size, CDR3 DNA, CDR3 protein. D genes are given only for firm matches. The size entry is marked missing in some rows and otherwise reads once, few, many or a size class.

.,TRBJ2-4,TRBV28,many,TGTGCCAGTGAAAGCGGAGCCAAAAACATTCAGTACTTC,CASESGAKNIQYF
.,TRBJ2-5,TRBV20-1,.,TGCAGTGCTAGAAGGCTGGCAGGAACCCAGAAAGAGACCCAGTACTTC,CSARRLAGTQKETQYF
.,TRBJ1-2,TRBV11-2,few,TGTGCCAGCAGTTTTACTCGGGTAGGGGTAAACTATGGCTACACCTTC,CASSFTRVGVNYGYTF
TRBD2,TRBJ2-2,TRBV5-1,many,TGCGCCAGCAGCTTGGCCCCTAGCGGCACCGGGGAGCTGTTTTTT,CASSLAPSGTGELFF
TRBD1,TRBJ1-1,TRBV9,few,TGTGCCAGCAGCGTAGGCAGGCAGACAGGGGACACTGAAGCTTTCTTT,CASSVGRQTGDTEAFF
.,TRBJ2-1,TRBV18,few,TGTGCCAGCTCCGTAGGACCTGTGGCCCCTGAGCAGTTCTTC,CASSVGPVAPEQFF
.,TRBJ2-6,TRBV21-1,few,TGTGCCAGCAGCAAAGTAAACGGAGTTTGGGCCAACGTCCTGACTTTC,CASSKVNGVWANVLTF
.,TRBJ1-1,TRBV18,.,TGTGCCAGCTCACCAAGGCGGGACATGAACACTGAAGCTTTCTTT,CASSPRRDMNTEAFF
.,TRBJ2-5,TRBV12-3/TRBV12-4,many,TGTGCCAGCAGTTTAGAACTTCGGACCCAGTACTTC,CASSLELRTQYF
TRBD2,TRBJ2-3,TRBV7-3,.,TGTGCCAGCAGCCGGACTAGCGGATTCACAGATACGCAGTATTTT,CASSRTSGFTDTQYF
.,TRBJ2-5,TRBV5-1,few,TGCGCCAGCAGCTTAGTTGGGACCGATAAAGAGACCCAGTACTTC,CASSLVGTDKETQYF
TRBD2,TRBJ2-1,TRBV5-4,.,TGTGCCAGCAGCTTGGAGCGGGGGTATGAGCAGTTCTTC,CASSLERGYEQFF
.,TRBJ2-5,TRBV12-3/TRBV12-4,many,TGTGCCAGCAGTTTCCGAGACCAAGAGACCCAGTACTTC,CASSFRDQETQYF
.,TRBJ2-1,TRBV15,few,TGTGCCACCAGCAGAGGACTTTACAATGAGCAGTTCTTC,CATSRGLYNEQFF
TRBD1,TRBJ1-1,TRBV3-1,.,TGTGCCAGCAGCCAAGGGACAGGGCCCATGAACACTGAAGCTTTCTTT,CASSQGTGPMNTEAFF
.,TRBJ2-5,TRBV3-1,few,TGTGCCAGCAGCCTAACGGACGGCCAAGAGACCCAGTACTTC,CASSLTDGQETQYF
TRBD1,TRBJ1-5,TRBV18,.,TGTGCCAGCTCACCACGAGGGGGGACAGCCGATGATCAGCCCCAGCATTTT,CASSPRGGTADDQPQHF
.,TRBJ1-2,TRBV10-3,many,TGTGCCATGGGACAAGGGAGAGGGGACCCATATGGCTACACCTTC,CAMGQGRGDPYGYTF
.,TRBJ2-2,TRBV19,many,TGTGCCAGTAGTATATTTTGGGAAGCCGGGGAGCTGTTTTTT,CASSIFWEAGELFF
TRBD1,TRBJ2-5,TRBV15,.,TGTGCCACCAGCAGAGATCTGGACAGGGTTAAGACCCAGTACTTC,CATSRDLDRVKTQYF
TRBD2,TRBJ2-5,TRBV28,many,TGTGCCAGCAGTTTATCCGGGGGGGGCGAGACCCAGTACTTC,CASSLSGGGETQYF
.,TRBJ1-1,TRBV20-1,.,TGCAGTGCTAGAGGCTCCATGAACACTGAAGCTTTCTTT,CSARGSMNTEAFF
TRBD2,TRBJ2-7,TRBV10-3,few,TGTGCCATCAGTGACCGGGGACTAGCGGATTCCTACGAGCAGTACTTC,CAISDRGLADSYEQYF
TRBD1,TRBJ1-2,TRBV6-5,.,TGTGCCAGCAGTTACCGGGACAGTAGATATGGCTACACCTTC,CASSYRDSRYGYTF
TRBD2,TRBJ2-1,TRBV28,.,TGTGCCAGAGGGGTGGCGGGAGATGGCCATGAGCAGTTCTTC,CARGVAGDGHEQFF
TRBD2,TRBJ2-6,TRBV7-6,.,TGTGCCAGCAGCTTAGCGGGGTTAGGGAGGGGTCCCTGGATGGGGGCCAACGTCCTGACTTTC,CASSLAGLGRGPWMGANVLTF
.,TRBJ2-5,TRBV15,.,TGTGCCACCAGCAGAGATGAGGTCCGCGGGACCCAGTACTTC,CATSRDEVRGTQYF
TRBD2,TRBJ2-5,TRBV29-1,many,TGCAGTGGGAGGGGACTTCAAGAGACCCAGTACTTC,CSGRGLQETQYF
.,TRBJ1-2,TRBV2,few,TGTGCCAGCAGTGAATGGGCCAGCGGAGGGCATGGCTACACCTTC,CASSEWASGGHGYTF
.,TRBJ2-1,TRBV28,many,TGTGCCAGCAGGTTACGTCAGGTTATTTACAATGAGCAGTTCTTC,CASRLRQVIYNEQFF
TRBD2,TRBJ2-1,TRBV28,few,TGTGCCAGCAGTTTGTGGCTAGCGGGAGGATCCGGCGGCAATGAGCAGTTCTTC,CASSLWLAGGSGGNEQFF
TRBD2,TRBJ2-3,TRBV13,.,TGTGCCAGCAGCTCAACCTCTAGCGGTAGCACAGATACGCAGTATTTT,CASSSTSSGSTDTQYF
TRBD1,TRBJ2-7,TRBV20-1,.,TGCAGTGCCGGGGACAGACCGACGATCTACGAGCAGTACTTC,CSAGDRPTIYEQYF
.,TRBJ2-7,TRBV6-1,.,TGTGCCAGCAGTGAAGCGCAGCTCGGTGAGCAGTACTTC,CASSEAQLGEQYF
TRBD1,TRBJ2-7,TRBV28,many,TGTGCCAGCAGCTGGGGACAGGGCTACGAGCAGTACTTC,CASSWGQGYEQYF
TRBD2,TRBJ2-2,TRBV4-3,.,TGCGCCAGCAGCCAGGGACTTAGCGGGAGGGCCGACACCGGGGAGCTGTTTTTT,CASSQGLSGRADTGELFF
TRBD1,TRBJ2-2,TRBV20-1,.,TGCAGTGCTAGAGATGTCGGACAGGGGTTTGCCGGGGAGCTGTTTTTT,CSARDVGQGFAGELFF
.,TRBJ1-1,TRBV29-1,few,TGCAGCGTTGTTTCGGGTGGTAAAGGGCATCCTGAAGCTTTCTTT,CSVVSGGKGHPEAFF
TRBD1,TRBJ1-5,TRBV20-1,.,TGCAGTCCTAGCAGGGGGCAAAGCAATCAGCCCCAGCATTTT,CSPSRGQSNQPQHF
TRBD1,TRBJ2-5,TRBV28,few,TGTGCCAGCAGTCCACGCCACAGGGGAAAAGAGACCCAGTACTTC,CASSPRHRGKETQYF
TRBD2,TRBJ2-3,TRBV12-3/TRBV12-4,.,TGTGCCAGCAGTTTAAGTCTTACTAGCGGGAGGGTGGATACGCAGTATTTT,CASSLSLTSGRVDTQYF
TRBD2,TRBJ2-7,TRBV28,.,TGTGCCAGCAGTTCAAGTTTCGTGGGAGGGACTAGCGGGAGCGGGCTTTACGAGCAGTACTTC,CASSSSFVGGTSGSGLYEQYF
TRBD1,TRBJ1-2,TRBV5-1,many,TGCGCCAGCAGACGGGATAGGGGGCGAGGGAGACTTAACACCTTC,CASRRDRGRGRLNTF
.,TRBJ1-5,TRBV5-6,.,TGTGCCAGCAGCTTAAGAGACCGGGATTCTCAGCCCCAGCATTTT,CASSLRDRDSQPQHF
.,TRBJ1-1,TRBV12-3/TRBV12-4,.,TGTGCCAGCAGTTTAGGCCAGCTGGGGCTTGAAGCTTTCTTT,CASSLGQLGLEAFF
.,TRBJ2-1,TRBV7-8,.,TGTGCCAGCAGCTTAGCGGACAGCGGGAATGAGCAGTTCTTC,CASSLADSGNEQFF
TRBD1,TRBJ1-2,TRBV10-3,few,TGTGCCATCAGTGAGTCGGGGGAAGGACAGGGAAGATATGGCTACACCTTC,CAISESGEGQGRYGYTF
TRBD2,TRBJ2-3,TRBV24-1,few,TGTGCCACCAGTGATGTCGGACTAGCGGGAGGTTCAGATACGCAGTATTTT,CATSDVGLAGGSDTQYF
TRBD2,TRBJ2-1,TRBV5-1,.,TGCGCCAGCAGCTTGAGTCTAGCGGGAGGAATGGGAACGGATGAGCAGTTCTTC,CASSLSLAGGMGTDEQFF
TRBD2,TRBJ2-1,TRBV7-9,few,TGTGCCAGCAGCTTCCAGCTAGCGGGAGGGGTTAAGAATGAGCAGTTCTTC,CASSFQLAGGVKNEQFF
TRBD2,TRBJ2-7,TRBV20-1,few,TGCAGTGCTAGAGATGGAGCGGGAGTTTTATCCGAGCAGTACTTC,CSARDGAGVLSEQYF
TRBD2,TRBJ2-1,TRBV14,.,TGTGCCAGCAGCCCAAAAGCGGGAGGGCCAGGCAATGAGCAGTTCTTC,CASSPKAGGPGNEQFF
.,TRBJ1-3,TRBV28,few,TGTGCCAGCAGACGTACAGGGAGTGCTGGAAACACCATATATTTT,CASRRTGSAGNTIYF